This T cell receptor (beta chain) was sequenced during a study of T cell changes during pregnancy in multiple sclerosis (dated by TCRdb to about 2019). As for the study more broadly: The study looked at changes in the T cell repertoire across pregnancy in women with multiple sclerosis.

Library generation was performed with the immunoSEQ multiplex PCR assay. This immuneACCESS table, as held by TCRdb, lists in-frame sequences with V and J called but not all clones. Of the missing ones, under half trace to an unresolved V gene in checked studies; the others have no known cause. This sample has around 120,000 clones in its table, and approximately 89% of those were observed once. Less than 4% of the sample lies in the top ten. The germline V gene gives CDR1 as SGDLS and CDR2 as YYNGEE. The CDR3 sequence holds 14 residues, the cysteine and phenylalanine included. The kept DNA is CDR3 alone, 42 bases in frame from the first base. This clone has only one observation. Its antigen is currently not known. It has no much larger one-base neighbor in the sample; base qualities were not kept.

The sequence was collected from a female donor with multiple sclerosis, enrolled in a pregnancy study. The chain joins TRBV9 to TRBJ2-5, with 9 bases aligning to TRBD1. The DNA end is a closer match to TRBJ2-7, so the J assignment may be wrong. Material: peripheral blood, obtained after pregnancy. The nucleotide sequence reads as follows: TGTGCCAGCAGCGCGGGACAGGGAGGCGACGAGCAGTACTTC. Its translation reads: CASSAGQGGDEQYF.